This T cell receptor beta chain was sequenced in a study of T cell responses to AZD1222 COVID-19 vaccine. Assay: immunoSEQ multiplex PCR; the TCRdb copy retains only in-frame clones and omits some. This repertoire shows 200,000 to 250,000 clones, approximately 94% found once; its top ten account for more than 0.8%. Germline assignment: CDR1 GTSNPN and CDR2 SVGIG (reference sequence). Trimming left V 0 bases short and J 3 bases short, with 11 bases between. CDR3 size: 14 residues. The clonotype was recovered from an adult in good health. The V call is TRBV30, the J call TRBJ2-5; either TRBD1 or TRBD2 may supply D (5 bases each). Sequenced material: peripheral blood, taken on day 0 of MenACWY control vaccination. The CDR3 DNA is TGTGCCTGGAGTGTAGGGACGGTGAAAGAGACCCAGTACTTC. Encoded protein: CAWSVGTVKETQYF. The whole variable domain, remainder taken from reference TRBV30 and TRBJ2-5, is SQTIHQWPATLVQPVGSPLSLECTVEGTSNPNLYWYRQAAGRGLQLLFYSVGIGQISSEVPQNLSASRPQDRQFILSSKKLLLSDSGFYLCAWSVGTVKETQYFGPGTRLLVL.